The entry that follows covers one TCR beta chain sequence. Its specific antigen is unknown. No quality values exist for individual bases; no much larger clone is one base distant. This record comes from a study of blood T cell repertoires in COVID-19 (dated by TCRdb to about 2020). Study-level background: Samples from collaborators originated in the United States, Italy and Spain and spanned both the acute and convalescent phases of COVID-19. The prospective study material was composed of cDNA or gDNA derived from T cells, B-cell-depleted T cells, or PBMCs. The dataset comprised deeply sampled blood TCRbeta repertoires from subjects exposed to, actively infected with, or recovered from COVID-19. The repertoires were made available in a free public database intended to serve as a resource for research on the immune response to SARS-CoV-2. Samples were obtained from the ongoing ImmuneRACE study (first 160 participants) and from 950 to 1,500 subjects provided by 6 global collaborators. A de-identified subject ID, COVID-19 status, age in years and sex were almost always included in the sample metadata. HLA class I and class II types, where available, came from metadata supplied by the sample provider rather than from assay-based typing.

General study outcomes and caveats: The amount of clinical and demographic metadata varied by source and participant and was provided uncurated.

TCRbeta CDR3 regions were amplified from genomic DNA using the immunoSEQ Assay, a bias-controlled multiplex PCR. Per the original workflow: Nucleated cell counts per sample were estimated from amplification of reference gene primers within the assay. To quantify the absolute abundance of each unique TCRbeta CDR3 rearrangement, sequence reads were collapsed and filtered. Productive Simpson clonality was computed per sample as the square root of Simpson's diversity index over productive rearrangements. What TCRdb holds here is the immuneACCESS table cut down to in-frame rearrangements. Part of the clones is not present; checked against another copy, under half of the missing clones reflect an unresolved V gene, and the others are unexplained. V, J and clone size are taken as reported in that table, and D and trimming were inferred from the DNA itself. The sample table holds some 200,000 clones, of which approximately 81% were seen once. The top ten clonotypes cover under 3.5% of the sample.

Samples from volunteer blood donors who had recovered from COVID-19 were contributed by a second Seattle source. Each collaborating institution followed its own protocols to collect whole blood in K2EDTA tubes. For TCRbeta analysis, collaborators shipped samples as frozen whole blood, isolated PBMCs, or DNA extracted from either of those sample types. Reading from cysteine to phenylalanine, the CDR3 counts 15 amino acids. CDR3 DNA is the only sequence kept; it has 45 bases, read in frame from the first base. V and J are truncated by 6 bases and 0 bases respectively, leaving an intervening sequence of 17 bases. Via the germline V gene, CDR1 is SQVTM and CDR2 ANQGSEA.

This sequence originates from a man aged 45 to 65 who had recovered from COVID-19. The sequenced sample was peripheral blood. The rearranged chain carries TRBV29-1 and TRBJ1-1; a tentative D match to TRBD1 spans 5 bases. The encoded CDR3 is CSVGRGSFMNTEAFF. In nucleotides, the sequence is TGCAGCGTGGGAAGGGGCTCATTTATGAACACTGAAGCTTTCTTT.